The 26 T cell receptor beta chains reported below all come from one sample, sequenced in a study of blood T cell repertoires in COVID-19 (dated by TCRdb to about 2020). Library creation used the immunoSEQ multiplex PCR assay. TCRdb mirrors the immuneACCESS table, restricted to in-frame sequences. Some clones are absent from its copies; in checked studies, under half trace to an unresolved V gene, and the reason for the others is unknown. The table for this sample lists over 250,000 clones; 75% to 90% of them were counted only once. The ten most abundant clones make up roughly 1.6% of the sample. Sequenced sample: peripheral blood. The receptors come from a woman between 35 and 50 years old who had recovered from COVID-19.

This clone was seen a few times. The V and J genes are TRBV6-6 and TRBJ2-2; 9 bases match TRBD1. The CDR3 spans 14 residues. The V segment lost 6 bases and the J segment 6 bases; nucleotides outside the gene matches: 5. Germline V gene lookup returns CDR1 MNHNY and CDR2 SVGAGI (reference sequence). For the CDR3, the DNA is TGTGCCAGCAGCACGACAGGGGGATCCGGGGAGCTGTTTTTT. The encoded protein is CASSTTGGSGELFF.

This chain joins TRBV9 and TRBJ2-7; 7 nucleotides agree with TRBD1. Per germline, CDR1 SGDLS and CDR2 YYNGEE. V shed 1 base, J shed 5 bases, and the junction held 3 bases outside the gene matches. The CDR3 contains 13 residues. This CDR3 reads CASSVNRGDEQYF. The CDR3 nucleotides read TGTGCCAGCAGCGTAAACAGGGGAGACGAGCAGTACTTC.

This clone was detected a few times. V is TRBV29-1 and J is TRBJ2-3; no clear D gene. Trimming pared 0 bases from V and 6 bases from J, leaving 4 bases between. In germline, CDR1 is SQVTM, CDR2 ANQGSEA. The CDR3 covers 11 residues. For the CDR3, the DNA is TGCAGCGTTGAAGATCTGGATACGCAGTATTTT. This gives the protein CSVEDLDTQYF.

V is TRBV10-3 and J is TRBJ1-1; TRBD1 matches 10 bases. J gave up 3 bases and V 8 bases, and 9 bases lay outside the gene matches. The germline gives CDR1 ENHRY, CDR2 SYGVKD. The length of the CDR3 is 15 residues. DNA of the CDR3: TGTGCCATCGGGGGACAGGGGAAGGGGGACACTGAAGCTTTCTTT. It codes for CAIGGQGKGDTEAFF.

About this clone: The sample has other DNA sequences that encode this CDR3 too. The J gene is TRBJ2-7, the V gene TRBV12-3 or TRBV12-4; possible D gene TRBD1, 6 bases. The CDR3 spans 13 residues. V dropped 3 bases and J dropped 0 bases, with 6 bases sitting between them. The CDR3 spells CASSLGASYEQYF. CDR3 sequence (DNA): TGTGCCAGCAGTTTGGGGGCCTCCTACGAGCAGTACTTC.

The V and J genes are TRBV7-8 and TRBJ2-7, with D tentatively TRBD2 (5 bases). V was clipped by 6 bases and J by 0 bases, with 9 bases between them. The CDR3 consists of 13 residues. The germline gives CDR1 SGHVS, CDR2 FQNEAQ. The CDR3 region is CASRSGSSYEQYF. DNA for the CDR3: TGTGCCAGCAGGTCGGGGAGCTCCTACGAGCAGTACTTC.

The V call is TRBV11-2, the J call TRBJ2-7; no definite D call. The V gene lost 5 bases and the J gene lost 4 bases, with 21 bases spanning the gap. CDR1 and CDR2 (germline): SGHAT, FQNNGV. The CDR3 length is 16 residues. The CDR3 DNA reads TGTGCCAGCAGCCCCCGACGCGACCGGGTCTCATACGAGCAGTACTTC. It codes for CASSPRRDRVSYEQYF.

This clone was seen a few times. The rearrangement links TRBV6-5 to TRBJ1-1; 7 bases match TRBD1. The CDR3 covers 14 residues. V trimming: 6 bases; J trimming: 1 base; junction bases outside the gene matches: 5. The germline V gene encodes CDR1 MNHEY and CDR2 SVGAGI. As DNA, the CDR3 is TGTGCCAGCAGCCGGGACAGTAAGAACACTGAAGCTTTCTTT. It yields the protein CASSRDSKNTEAFF.

As regards this clone: Distinct nucleotide sequences in the sample also encode this CDR3. The rearrangement links TRBV9 to TRBJ2-1; TRBD2 matches at 7 bases. The junction had 6 bases not matched to a gene; V was cut back by 2 bases and J by 4 bases. There are 15 residues in the CDR3. Germline V gene sequence: CDR1 SGDLS, CDR2 YYNGEE. Here the CDR3 DNA reads TGTGCCAGCAGCGTTGGCGGGGGAGGATACAATGAGCAGTTCTTC. Protein product: CASSVGGGGYNEQFF.

The chain has TRBV4-1 and TRBJ1-1; TRBD1 matches at 9 bases. Germline V gene lookup returns CDR1 MGHRA and CDR2 YSYEKL. The CDR3 is 14 residues long. V shed 5 bases and J 3 bases; nucleotides not matched to a gene: 4. This CDR3 is CASSVRTGDTEAFF. The CDR3 nucleotides are TGCGCCAGCAGCGTGAGGACAGGGGACACTGAAGCTTTCTTT.

The table lists this clone with a count of one. This chain joins TRBV7-9 and TRBJ2-7; 7 bases align to TRBD2. V trimming: 1 base; J trimming: 1 base; junction bases outside the gene matches: 7. Germline V gene lookup returns CDR1 SEHNR and CDR2 FQNEAQ (reference sequence). CDR3 length equals 16 residues. CDR3 nucleotides: TGTGCCAGCAGCTTAGTTGGCGGGGGATCTTCCTACGAGCAGTACTTC. Translation gives CASSLVGGGSSYEQYF.

The CDR3 region has the DNA TGTGCCAGCAGTTACGGGCCCGGTGCTTATCGCACAGATACGCAGTATTTT. Translation gives CASSYGPGAYRTDTQYF. V and J are TRBV6-2 or TRBV6-3 and TRBJ2-3; unclear D gene. Germline V gives CDR1 MNHEY, CDR2 SVGEGT. V lost 2 bases, J lost 1 base, and 16 bases lay in between. The CDR3 sequence is 17 residues long.

The J gene is TRBJ1-1, the V gene TRBV7-2; D is perhaps TRBD1 (5 bases). The CDR3 covers 14 residues. Between the trimmed V and J ends, which lost 5 bases and 8 bases, there was a span of 18 bases. Germline CDR1 reads SGHTA; CDR2 reads FQGNSA. CDR3 in amino acids: CASSRTGHTREAFF. In DNA, the CDR3 is TGTGCCAGCAGCCGTACTGGACATACCAGGGAAGCTTTCTTT. The full variable domain, rest sourced from reference TRBV7-2 and TRBJ1-1, is GAGVSQSPSNKVTEKGKDVELRCDPISGHTALYWYRQSLGQGLEFLIYFQGNSAPDKSGLPSDRFSAERTGGSVSTLTIQRTQQEDSAVYLCASSRTGHTREAFFGQGTRLTVV.

For this clone: This CDR3 is also generated by other DNA sequences in the sample. The rearrangement uses TRBV7-8 and TRBJ1-1, with D tentatively TRBD1 (5 bases). V lost 6 bases and J 1 base, leaving 9 bases between the germline ends. The germline V gene has CDR1 SGHVS and CDR2 FQNEAQ. This CDR3 spans 13 amino acids. The CDR3 coding sequence is TGTGCCAGCAGTCTAGACAGGAACACTGAAGCTTTCTTT. Protein product: CASSLDRNTEAFF. Based on the CDR3 plus reference TRBV7-8 and TRBJ1-1, the full variable domain is GAGVSQSPRYKVAKRGQDVALRCDPISGHVSLFWYQQALGQGPEFLTYFQNEAQLDKSGLPSDRFFAERPEGSVSTLKIQRTQQEDSAVYLCASSLDRNTEAFFGQGTRLTVV.

The V and J genes are TRBV5-4 and TRBJ1-4; TRBD1 aligns across 8 bases. The trim removed 3 bases at V and 8 bases at J, leaving 6 bases unmatched. The CDR3 loop spans 14 amino acids. Germline assignment: CDR1 SGHNT and CDR2 YYREEE (reference sequence). In DNA, the CDR3 is TGTGCCAGCAGCTACGACAGGGGCCAGGAAAAACTGTTTTTT. It translates to CASSYDRGQEKLFF.

The chain recombines TRBV5-6 with TRBJ1-2; 10 bases are shared with TRBD1. Trimming took 4 bases from V and 4 from J; bases not matched to a gene: 7. The germline gives CDR1 SGHDT, CDR2 YYEEEE. The CDR3 extends over 15 amino acids. In DNA form, the CDR3 reads TGTGCCAGCAGCCCGGGGACAGGGGCCTCCTATGGCTACACCTTC. Translation: CASSPGTGASYGYTF.

This rearrangement joins TRBV7-2 to TRBJ2-3; TRBD2 is a possible D gene (6 bases). This CDR3 region has 15 residues. V was trimmed by 1 base and J by 4 bases, leaving 12 bases between them. Germline V lookup: CDR1 SGHTA, CDR2 FQGNSA. CDR3 region: CASSLGARGPDTQYF. CDR3 DNA: TGTGCCAGCAGCTTAGGTGCGCGGGGCCCAGATACGCAGTATTTT.

This sequence joins TRBV4-2 and TRBJ1-1, with a weak D call TRBD1 (6 bases). This CDR3 has 14 residues. Germline V gene sequence: CDR1 LGHNA, CDR2 YNFKEQ. V was pared by 5 bases and J by 3 bases, with 13 bases between. DNA for the CDR3: TGTGCCAGCAGCTCAACAGGGTTCGACACTGAAGCTTTCTTT. Protein: CASSSTGFDTEAFF.

This clone was found once. J is TRBJ2-5 and V is TRBV5-1, with D perhaps TRBD2 (6 bases). V was shortened by 0 bases and J by 5 bases, with 8 bases between the two germline ends. The length of the CDR3 is 13 residues. Per germline, CDR1 SGHRS and CDR2 YFSETQ. The CDR3 region is CASSLEGRETQYF. CDR3 in DNA: TGCGCCAGCAGCTTGGAGGGGAGGGAGACCCAGTACTTC.

V and J are TRBV7-9 and TRBJ2-7, with D maybe TRBD1 (6 bases). The V end was cut by 1 base, the J end by 5 bases, with 12 bases between. CDR1 and CDR2 (germline): SEHNR, FQNEAQ (reference sequence). The CDR3 spans 14 residues. Written as DNA, the CDR3 is TGTGCCAGCAGCTTAGGTGGTACAGGGAACGAGCAGTACTTC. This gives the protein CASSLGGTGNEQYF.

The table lists this clone with a count of one. V usage is TRBV18 and J usage is TRBJ2-6, with TRBD1 identical over 7 bases. V lost 4 bases and J lost 2; bases outside the gene matches: 2. This CDR3 has 15 amino acids. Germline V lookup: CDR1 KGHSH, CDR2 LQKENI. CDR3 nucleotides: TGTGCCAGCTCACGCCAGGGGGCTGGGGCCAACGTCCTGACTTTC. Translation: CASSRQGAGANVLTF.

This rearrangement joins TRBV4-3 to TRBJ2-1; 9 positions agree with TRBD1. Germline lookup yields CDR1 LGHNA and CDR2 YSLEER. The CDR3 is made up of 16 amino acids. Trimming cost V 2 bases and J 3 bases; bases outside gene matches: 5. The chain's CDR3 is CASSQTGGIGYNEQFF. In nucleotides, the CDR3 is TGCGCCAGCAGCCAAACAGGGGGCATTGGCTACAATGAGCAGTTCTTC.

V usage is TRBV7-8 and J usage is TRBJ2-5; tentatively, D is TRBD1 (5 bases). This CDR3 contains 14 residues. Germline values: CDR1 SGHVS, CDR2 FQNEAQ. V gave up 5 bases and J gave up 4 bases, with 14 bases separating them. Written as DNA, the CDR3 is TGTGCCAGCAGCACAAGGACATATTTAGAGACCCAGTACTTC. Amino acid sequence: CASSTRTYLETQYF. The full variable domain, rest sourced from reference TRBV7-8 and TRBJ2-5, is GAGVSQSPRYKVAKRGQDVALRCDPISGHVSLFWYQQALGQGPEFLTYFQNEAQLDKSGLPSDRFFAERPEGSVSTLKIQRTQQEDSAVYLCASSTRTYLETQYFGPGTRLLVL.

As for this clone: At one boundary the junction diverges from the germline segment, which might be a read error. This same CDR3 is encoded by further DNA sequences in the sample. V gene TRBV9 combines with J gene TRBJ1-1, with D uncertain. The CDR3 sequence is 13 residues long. The germline V gene has CDR1 SGDLS and CDR2 YYNGEE. CDR3 amino acids: CASSVAVNTEAFF. CDR3 nucleotides: TGTGCCAGCAGCGTTGCGGTGAATACTGAAGCTTTCTTT.

The chain couples TRBV4-1 to TRBJ1-2, with D maybe TRBD1 (6 bases). Germline CDR1 and CDR2: MGHRA and YSYEKL. This CDR3 has 15 amino acids. Trimming removed 0 bases at V and 2 bases at J, with 10 bases between. In DNA, the CDR3 is TGCGCCAGCAGCCAAGATGGGGGGGCGAACTATGGCTACACCTTC. This translates into CASSQDGGANYGYTF.

This clone was seen just once. The chain couples TRBV5-1 to TRBJ2-2; TRBD1 might be the D (6 bases). The germline V gene has CDR1 SGHRS and CDR2 YFSETQ. Trimming shortened V by 2 bases and J by 4 bases, and 12 bases separated the two germline ends. The CDR3 consists of 15 residues. CDR3 sequence reads: CASSFTGLPTGELFF. CDR3 DNA sequence: TGCGCCAGCAGCTTTACAGGGTTGCCCACCGGGGAGCTGTTTTTT.